The next 15 T cell receptor beta chains were all read from a single sample in a study of response to subunit inactivated influenza vaccine. MiXCR was run by TCRdb on the RT-PCR reads, yielding one entry per CDR3 protein. The sample carries 500,000 to 600,000 distinct CDR3 sequences, about 10% recorded once. Sequencing used PBMCs from blood, obtained on the day of vaccination. The receptors come from a man in his forties or fifties who received an inactivated influenza vaccine.

This clonotype showed up just a few times. This chain connects TRBV2 to TRBJ1-3; D is uncertain. The CDR3 loop spans 15 amino acids. The V end lost 3 bases, the J end lost 0 bases, and 9 bases lay between the germline ends. Germline V CDR1 and CDR2: SNHLY, FYNNEI. The DNA for the CDR3 is TGTGCCAGCAGTGAGGGTCAGCGCTCTGGAAACACCATATATTTT. This translates into CASSEGQRSGNTIYF.

This clonotype was detected many times. The gene calls are TRBV6-5 and TRBJ2-2, with TRBD1 identical over 10 bases. The germline CDR1 and CDR2 sequences are MNHEY and SVGAGI. The CDR3 length is 17 residues. V was clipped by 2 bases and J by 3 bases; unmatched bases: 6. Here the CDR3 DNA reads TGTGCCAGCAGTTACGGGACAGGGGTAGGGTACACCGGGGAGCTGTTTTTT. This translates into CASSYGTGVGYTGELFF.

The rearrangement joins TRBV9 to TRBJ2-5; a possible D gene is TRBD2 (6 bases). The CDR3 runs to 13 residues. The germline CDR1 and CDR2 sequences are SGDLS and YYNGEE. V lost 1 base and J lost 5, with 9 bases in between. The CDR3 DNA reads TGTGCCAGCAGCGTAAACAGCGGGGAGACCCAGTACTTC. It specifies CASSVNSGETQYF.

This chain links TRBV3-1 with TRBJ2-5; D perhaps matches TRBD1 (5 bases). The V end lost 2 bases, the J end lost 0 bases, and 7 bases lay between the germline ends. The germline gives CDR1 LGHDT, CDR2 YNNKEL (reference sequence). The CDR3 has 14 residues. The chain's CDR3 is CASSQQTDQETQYF. DNA of the CDR3: TGTGCCAGCAGCCAACAGACAGACCAAGAGACCCAGTACTTC.

There are a few counts of this clonotype. The chain employs TRBV15 and TRBJ2-5, with 9 bases identical to TRBD2. Germline CDR1 reads LNHNV; CDR2 reads YYDKDF (reference sequence). V shed 0 bases, J shed 9 bases, and the junction held 8 bases outside the gene matches. The CDR3 runs to 15 residues. The CDR3 sequence is CATSRDNRRGGSQYF. CDR3 DNA: TGTGCCACCAGCAGAGATAATCGGCGGGGGGGTTCCCAGTACTTC.

This rearrangement joins TRBV4-2 to TRBJ2-3; D not certain. The germline gives CDR1 LGHNA, CDR2 YNFKEQ. Trimming cost V 1 base and J 7 bases, with 9 bases left between them. CDR3 length: 13 residues. CDR3 coding DNA: TGTGCCAGCAGCCAAGTCGCTAGAAATACGCAGTATTTT. It codes for CASSQVARNTQYF.

The chain couples TRBV12-3 or TRBV12-4 to TRBJ1-5; D gene uncertain. With 7 bases removed from V and 2 bases from J, the gap between germline ends came to 9 bases. There are 13 residues in the CDR3. Here the CDR3 DNA reads TGTGCCAGCACCCTTGGGGGCAATCAGCCCCAGCATTTT. Encoded protein: CASTLGGNQPQHF.

The CDR3 nucleotides are TGTGCCAGCAGTGACCAACCTGGCGAGCAGTACTTC. Its translation is CASSDQPGEQYF. The chain couples TRBV12-3 or TRBV12-4 to TRBJ2-7; D is ambiguous. V dropped 5 bases and J dropped 6 bases, with 11 bases sitting between them. CDR3 size: 12 residues.

The table lists this clonotype with a few counts. The chain employs TRBV28 and TRBJ2-6; D not certain. The CDR3 loop spans 15 amino acids. Deletions cut 3 bases from V and 2 bases from J, with 8 bases between. Per germline, CDR1 MDHEN and CDR2 SYDVKM. The CDR3 DNA reads as TGTGCCAGCAGTTTTTGGGGAACTGGGGCCAACGTCCTGACTTTC. Translating gives CASSFWGTGANVLTF. Based on the CDR3 plus reference TRBV28 and TRBJ2-6, the full variable domain is DVKVTQSSRYLVKRTGEKVFLECVQDMDHENMFWYRQDPGLGLRLIYFSYDVKMKEKGDIPEGYSVSREKKERFSLILESASTNQTSMYLCASSFWGTGANVLTFGAGSRLTVL.

CDR3 amino acids: CASTRPVNTGELFF. The CDR3 nucleotides are TGTGCCAGCACTCGGCCAGTCAACACCGGGGAGCTGTTTTTT. The chain links TRBV7-2 to TRBJ2-2; D is unclear. Per the germline V gene, CDR1 is SGHTA and CDR2 is FQGNSA. The CDR3 length is 14 residues. V was shortened by 7 bases and J by 2 bases, with 11 bases between the two germline ends.

This clonotype came up many times. This chain uses TRBV7-2 with TRBJ1-6; the D is unclear. The CDR3 is 13 residues long. With 3 bases removed from V and 9 bases from J, the gap between germline ends came to 9 bases. Germline CDR1 reads SGHTA; CDR2 reads FQGNSA. The CDR3, as DNA: TGTGCCAGCAGCTTCGACGGTATTTCACCCCTCCACTTT. Its protein is CASSFDGISPLHF.

This clonotype was seen many times. This rearrangement joins TRBV28 to TRBJ2-3, with D tentatively TRBD1 (5 bases). This CDR3 contains 15 residues. The germline CDR1 and CDR2 sequences are MDHEN and SYDVKM. V lost 6 bases and J 1 base, leaving 14 bases between the germline ends. The chain's CDR3 is CASSPMGRGTDTQYF. The CDR3 coding sequence is TGTGCCAGCAGCCCTATGGGCAGGGGCACAGATACGCAGTATTTT.

This clonotype was recorded a few times. The genes are TRBV20-1 and TRBJ2-7; D gene ambiguous. Germline V lookup: CDR1 DFQATT, CDR2 SNEGSKA (reference sequence). The CDR3 covers 13 residues. V lost 5 bases and J 0 bases, leaving 11 bases between the germline ends. CDR3 bases: TGCAGTGCTCGGACGGAAAGCTCCTACGAGCAGTACTTC. Translating gives CSARTESSYEQYF.

This chain links TRBV7-9 with TRBJ2-1, with D tentatively TRBD1 (6 bases). The CDR3 is made up of 14 amino acids. CDR1 SEHNR and CDR2 FQNEAQ come from the germline V gene (reference sequence). Trimming took off 4 bases at V and 2 bases at J, with 9 bases between the two ends. CDR3 coding DNA: TGTGCCAGCAGCTATGGACAGCCCTACAATGAGCAGTTCTTC. Translation gives CASSYGQPYNEQFF.

This clonotype was recorded at least ten times. This chain uses TRBV5-1 with TRBJ2-2; 7 nucleotides align to TRBD1. Trimming cost V 4 bases and J 6 bases; bases outside gene matches: 3. CDR3 length equals 13 residues. Germline CDR1 SGHRS, CDR2 YFSETQ. The CDR3 DNA reads TGCGCCAGCAGCACTACAGGGGCCGGGGAGCTGTTTTTT. Translating gives CASSTTGAGELFF.